This is a list of T cell receptor beta chains from one sample in a study of blood T cells in healthy people across ages. TCRdb analysed the 5' RACE reads with MiXCR anew, one entry per CDR3 protein. The sample contains 540,000 or so distinct CDR3 sequences, approximately 30% of which appear only once. The specimen sequenced was blood. All receptors derive from a woman between 65 and 79 years old in good health. CDR3s include the opening cysteine and the closing phenylalanine or tryptophan. D genes are given only for firm matches. Clone size is shown for a subset of rows, as once, few, many or a class of expanded clone.

CDR3aa: CASSLTGGGNGYTF
CDR3nt: TGTGCCAGCAGCTTAACCGGCGGGGGCAATGGCTACACCTTC
v_gene: TRBV7-2
d_gene: -
abundance: -
j_gene: TRBJ1-2

CDR3aa: CASSYPKLLAGKETQYF
CDR3nt: TGTGCCAGCAGTTACCCGAAATTACTAGCGGGGAAGGAGACCCAGTACTTC
v_gene: TRBV6-2/TRBV6-3
d_gene: TRBD2
abundance: few
j_gene: TRBJ2-5

CDR3aa: CASSQRYRESSYEQYF
CDR3nt: TGCGCCAGCAGCCAGCGATACAGGGAGAGCTCCTACGAGCAGTACTTC
v_gene: TRBV4-3
d_gene: -
abundance: few
j_gene: TRBJ2-7

CDR3aa: CASSLMFWGEQYF
CDR3nt: TGTGCCAGCAGCTTAATGTTCTGGGGCGAGCAGTACTTC
v_gene: TRBV7-6
d_gene: -
abundance: few
j_gene: TRBJ2-7

CDR3aa: CASSARHEAGAPNEQFF
CDR3nt: TGTGCCAGCAGTGCCCGCCACGAAGCGGGGGCACCCAATGAGCAGTTCTTC
v_gene: TRBV25-1
d_gene: TRBD2
abundance: -
j_gene: TRBJ2-1

CDR3aa: CASSLEGQVLAKDIQYF
CDR3nt: TGTGCCAGCAGCTTGGAGGGGCAGGTCCTAGCCAAAGACATTCAGTACTTC
v_gene: TRBV11-1
d_gene: -
abundance: -
j_gene: TRBJ2-4

CDR3aa: CSARDATSSYEQFF
CDR3nt: TGCAGTGCTAGAGATGCGACTAGCAGCTATGAGCAGTTCTTC
v_gene: TRBV20-1
d_gene: TRBD2
abundance: few
j_gene: TRBJ2-1

CDR3aa: CSAPTSGTSDTQYF
CDR3nt: TGCAGTGCTCCGACTAGCGGGACCTCAGATACGCAGTATTTT
v_gene: TRBV20-1
d_gene: TRBD2
abundance: -
j_gene: TRBJ2-3

CDR3aa: CSVGRDRNEQFF
CDR3nt: TGCAGCGTTGGCAGGGACCGCAATGAGCAGTTCTTC
v_gene: TRBV29-1
d_gene: -
abundance: -
j_gene: TRBJ2-1

CDR3aa: CASSLARVSETQYF
CDR3nt: TGCGCCAGCAGCTTGGCCAGGGTCTCCGAGACCCAGTACTTC
v_gene: TRBV5-1
d_gene: -
abundance: -
j_gene: TRBJ2-5

CDR3aa: CASSFWVTEAFF
CDR3nt: TGTGCCAGCAGCTTCTGGGTAACTGAAGCTTTCTTT
v_gene: TRBV7-2
d_gene: -
abundance: few
j_gene: TRBJ1-1

CDR3aa: CASSVDATGGQPQHF
CDR3nt: TGTGCCAGCAGCGTAGACGCGACAGGGGGTCAGCCCCAGCATTTT
v_gene: TRBV9
d_gene: TRBD1
abundance: -
j_gene: TRBJ1-5

CDR3aa: CASSTEGRTDTQYF
CDR3nt: TGTGCCAGCAGCACAGAGGGACGCACAGATACGCAGTATTTT
v_gene: TRBV7-2
d_gene: -
abundance: -
j_gene: TRBJ2-3

CDR3aa: CAMRSSDEQYF
CDR3nt: TGTGCCATGAGGTCCAGCGACGAGCAGTACTTC
v_gene: TRBV10-3
d_gene: -
abundance: -
j_gene: TRBJ2-7

CDR3aa: CASSPEGGPPRDEQFF
CDR3nt: TGCGCCAGCAGCCCAGAGGGGGGGCCTCCGCGGGATGAGCAGTTCTTC
v_gene: TRBV5-1
d_gene: -
abundance: -
j_gene: TRBJ2-1

CDR3aa: CASSEGWGQHSPLHF
CDR3nt: TGTGCCAGCAGTGAAGGTTGGGGGCAGCATTCACCCCTCCACTTT
v_gene: TRBV2
d_gene: -
abundance: few
j_gene: TRBJ1-6

CDR3aa: CASTLSSVGNEQFF
CDR3nt: TGTGCCAGCACCCTCTCTAGCGTTGGCAATGAGCAGTTCTTC
v_gene: TRBV9
d_gene: -
abundance: -
j_gene: TRBJ2-1

CDR3aa: CASSTDGGETQYF
CDR3nt: TGCGCCAGCAGCACAGACGGTGGAGAGACCCAGTACTTC
v_gene: TRBV5-1
d_gene: -
abundance: -
j_gene: TRBJ2-5

CDR3aa: CASSQVLGGALTGELFF
CDR3nt: TGTGCCAGCAGCCAAGTATTGGGGGGAGCCCTCACCGGGGAGCTGTTTTTT
v_gene: TRBV4-2
d_gene: -
abundance: few
j_gene: TRBJ2-2

CDR3aa: CASRWGDSYEQYF
CDR3nt: TGTGCCAGCAGGTGGGGGGATTCCTACGAGCAGTACTTC
v_gene: TRBV7-2
d_gene: -
abundance: many
j_gene: TRBJ2-7

CDR3aa: CASSQRLPMNTEAFF
CDR3nt: TGCGCCAGCAGCCAAAGGCTACCGATGAACACTGAAGCTTTCTTT
v_gene: TRBV4-3
d_gene: -
abundance: -
j_gene: TRBJ1-1

CDR3aa: CSASIPRRLGSYETQYF
CDR3nt: TGCAGTGCTAGTATTCCCCGTCGACTAGGGTCATATGAGACCCAGTACTTC
v_gene: TRBV20-1
d_gene: -
abundance: few
j_gene: TRBJ2-5

CDR3aa: CASSSGFLPGTGFLQPQHF
CDR3nt: TGTGCCAGCAGTTCGGGCTTCTTACCCGGGACAGGATTTCTCCAGCCCCAGCATTTT
v_gene: TRBV27
d_gene: TRBD1
abundance: once
j_gene: TRBJ1-5

CDR3aa: CASSYVSGGANYGYTF
CDR3nt: TGTGCCAGCAGCTACGTGTCTGGGGGCGCCAACTATGGCTACACCTTC
v_gene: TRBV7-2
d_gene: -
abundance: -
j_gene: TRBJ1-2

CDR3aa: CASAQGSYEQYF
CDR3nt: TGTGCCAGCGCACAGGGTTCCTACGAGCAGTACTTC
v_gene: TRBV18
d_gene: -
abundance: -
j_gene: TRBJ2-7

CDR3aa: CASSGFEALNTEAFF
CDR3nt: TGTGCCAGCAGTGGTTTCGAGGCACTGAACACTGAAGCTTTCTTT
v_gene: TRBV25-1
d_gene: -
abundance: -
j_gene: TRBJ1-1

CDR3aa: CSVVPGPYYEQYF
CDR3nt: TGCAGCGTGGTACCGGGACCCTACTACGAGCAGTACTTC
v_gene: TRBV29-1
d_gene: -
abundance: -
j_gene: TRBJ2-7

CDR3aa: CASSLWLGGYGYTF
CDR3nt: TGTGCCAGCAGCTTATGGTTAGGGGGCTATGGCTACACCTTC
v_gene: TRBV11-2
d_gene: -
abundance: -
j_gene: TRBJ1-2

CDR3aa: CASSFGMAQPQHF
CDR3nt: TGTGCCAGCAGTTTTGGGATGGCTCAGCCCCAGCATTTT
v_gene: TRBV28
d_gene: -
abundance: -
j_gene: TRBJ1-5

CDR3aa: CASSPTGIQPQHF
CDR3nt: TGTGCCAGCAGCCCGACAGGGATTCAGCCCCAGCATTTT
v_gene: TRBV6-2/TRBV6-3
d_gene: TRBD1
abundance: many
j_gene: TRBJ1-5

CDR3aa: CASSGGAGHTYEQYF
CDR3nt: TGTGCCAGCTCCGGCGGAGCGGGCCATACCTACGAGCAGTACTTC
v_gene: TRBV6-5
d_gene: -
abundance: few
j_gene: TRBJ2-7

CDR3aa: CASSPPSGGPISDTQYF
CDR3nt: TGTGCCAGCAGCCCGCCGAGCGGGGGCCCCATCTCGGATACGCAGTATTTT
v_gene: TRBV5-4
d_gene: TRBD2
abundance: -
j_gene: TRBJ2-3

CDR3aa: CASSLVGQPYNEQFF
CDR3nt: TGCGCCAGCAGCTTGGTGGGACAGCCTTACAATGAGCAGTTCTTC
v_gene: TRBV5-1
d_gene: TRBD1
abundance: few
j_gene: TRBJ2-1

CDR3aa: CASSERRNTEAFF
CDR3nt: TGTGCCAGCAGCGAAAGACGGAACACTGAAGCTTTCTTT
v_gene: TRBV7-2
d_gene: -
abundance: -
j_gene: TRBJ1-1

CDR3aa: CASSSRGSRTF
CDR3nt: TGTGCCAGCAGTTCGAGGGGGTCGCGCACCTTC
v_gene: TRBV12-3/TRBV12-4
d_gene: -
abundance: few
j_gene: TRBJ1-2